Each of the 20 T cell receptor beta chains below was sequenced from the same sample in a study of identical twins. TCRdb re-derived calls from the 5' RACE reads in MiXCR, one entry per CDR3 protein. The repertoire has some 1,600,000 distinct CDR3 sequences, around a third of them found once; the top ten carry more than 0.25%. The sample was cord blood. These receptor sequences come from a newborn girl in good health.

A remark on this clonotype: At one end the junction does not follow the germline gene, possibly because of a read error. The J gene is TRBJ2-3, the V gene TRBV6-5, with 7 nucleotides matching TRBD2. Germline assignment: CDR1 MNHEY and CDR2 SVGAGI. This CDR3 has 19 amino acids. The CDR3 coding sequence is TGTGCCAGCAGTTACTCGTTACCAGCAAGCCCTAGCGGCACAGATACGCGGTATTTT. It encodes CASSYSLPASPSGTDTRYF.

Note on this clonotype: Germline is not matched at one junction end, which may reflect a read error. The chain carries TRBV6-4 and TRBJ1-1, with D perhaps matching TRBD1 (5 bases). The CDR3 contains 15 residues. The germline V gene encodes CDR1 MRHNA and CDR2 SNTAGT. CDR3 loop: CANSDGGDMNTEAFF. The CDR3 nucleotides are TGTGCCAACAGTGATGGGGGGGATATGAACACTGAAGCTTTCTTT.

This clonotype was observed a few times. V usage is TRBV5-1 and J usage is TRBJ1-2; 9 bases match TRBD1. The V and J ends lost 0 bases and 4 bases, in that order; junction bases with no gene match: 7. The CDR3 spans 16 residues. From germline, CDR1 is SGHRS and CDR2 YFSETQ. CDR3 nucleotide sequence: TGCGCCAGCAGCTTGGCCAAGATGACAGGGGGCTATGGCTACACCTTC. Translated, it gives CASSLAKMTGGYGYTF.

The V gene is TRBV7-6, the J gene TRBJ2-1, with 9 bases identical to TRBD2. The CDR3 loop spans 17 amino acids. V lost 0 bases to trimming and J lost 4 bases; unmatched junction nucleotides: 7. Per the germline V gene, CDR1 is SGHVS and CDR2 is FNYEAQ. The CDR3 bases are TGTGCCAGCAGCTTAGCGGTCAGCGGGGGGTATTACAATGAGCAGTTCTTC. Its translation is CASSLAVSGGYYNEQFF.

V is TRBV3-1 and J is TRBJ1-1; D is undetermined. Germline loops: CDR1 LGHDT, CDR2 YNNKEL (reference sequence). The CDR3 is 13 residues long. Deletions cut 4 bases from V and 3 bases from J, with 9 bases between. The CDR3 DNA reads as TGTGCCAGCAGCCGGTGGCAGGACACTGAAGCTTTCTTT. This codes for CASSRWQDTEAFF.

Remarks on this clonotype: This may stem from a read error, because a much larger clone lies one nucleotide away. The chain carries TRBV20-1 and TRBJ2-5; 7 nucleotides line up with TRBD1. The DNA end is a closer match to TRBJ2-7, so the J assignment may be wrong. This CDR3 region has 11 residues. Germline loops: CDR1 DFQATT, CDR2 SNEGSKA (reference sequence). CDR3 in amino acids: CSARRQGEQYF. The DNA of the CDR3 is TGCAGTGCTAGGCGACAGGGCGAGCAGTACTTC.

This chain connects TRBV12-3 or TRBV12-4 to TRBJ1-4; TRBD1 matches 10 bases. The CDR3 is 16 residues long. Trimming at V came to 4 bases and at J to 7 bases, leaving 9 bases not matched to a gene. The CDR3 spells CASSWGTRDRGEKLFF. DNA for the CDR3: TGTGCCAGCAGTTGGGGGACCCGGGACAGGGGTGAAAAACTGTTTTTT.

A few counts support this clonotype. This chain links TRBV18 with TRBJ2-1; TRBD1 aligns across 7 bases. J lost 7 bases, V lost 4 bases, and 7 bases had no gene match. The CDR3 totals 14 residues. From germline, CDR1 is KGHSH and CDR2 LQKENI. The CDR3 region is CASSQGANRNEQFF. The CDR3 DNA follows: TGTGCCAGCTCACAGGGGGCAAACCGGAATGAGCAGTTCTTC.

In its sample, this clonotype was seen a few times. The chain uses TRBV20-1 and TRBJ2-5; D gene unclear. CDR3 length equals 12 residues. CDR1 is DFQATT and CDR2 is SNEGSKA in the germline V gene (reference sequence). Trimming removed 2 bases from V and 3 bases from J, with 7 bases in between. CDR3 protein: CSARWQKETQYF. The DNA of the CDR3 is TGCAGTGCTAGATGGCAGAAAGAGACCCAGTACTTC.

Only a few counts were recorded for this clonotype. The V gene is TRBV7-2, the J gene TRBJ1-2; possible D gene TRBD1, 5 bases. The CDR3 contains 13 residues. CDR1 SGHTA and CDR2 FQGNSA come from the germline V gene. The V end lost 3 bases, the J end lost 3 bases, and 8 bases lay between the germline ends. The CDR3 here is CASSFLRDYGYTF. The CDR3 DNA sequence: TGTGCCAGCAGCTTTCTCAGGGACTATGGCTACACCTTC.

This clonotype was observed once. The J gene is TRBJ2-4, the V gene TRBV21-1; the D call of TRBD1 is as the table states it, not checked on the DNA. Judging by the DNA end, TRBJ2-7 fits better; the J call may be wrong. TRBV21-1 is marked as a pseudogene. The CDR3 covers 14 residues. The CDR3 bases are TGTGCCAGCAGCAAAGGGTCCAGGGGATACGAGCAGTACTTC. Translated, it gives CASSKGSRGYEQYF.

This clonotype was recorded a few times. This chain joins TRBV2 and TRBJ2-5; D is possibly TRBD2 (6 bases). The CDR3 extends over 14 amino acids. V dropped 10 bases and J dropped 4 bases, with 19 bases sitting between them. From germline, CDR1 is SNHLY and CDR2 FYNNEI. The DNA of the CDR3 is TGTGCCAATGCGCCGAGGTTGGGAGGAGAGACCCAGTACTTC. It specifies CANAPRLGGETQYF.

This clonotype was picked up a small number of times. The J gene is TRBJ2-1, the V gene TRBV28, with D possibly TRBD1 on 5 matching bases. This CDR3 comprises 16 residues. Germline V gene lookup returns CDR1 MDHEN and CDR2 SYDVKM. V gave up 6 bases and J gave up 6 bases, with 21 bases separating them. The CDR3 reads CASRYRLYSDTNEQFF. In nucleotides, the CDR3 is TGTGCCAGCAGATACAGGTTGTACTCTGATACCAATGAGCAGTTCTTC.

The J gene is TRBJ1-2, the V gene TRBV20-1; D unclear. The CDR3 extends over 14 amino acids. The germline CDR1 and CDR2 sequences are DFQATT and SNEGSKA (reference sequence). V was trimmed by 2 bases and J by 4 bases, leaving 14 bases between them. The CDR3 protein is CSARSLDEGYGYTF. CDR3 nucleotide sequence: TGCAGTGCTAGATCCTTGGACGAGGGCTATGGCTACACCTTC.

This clonotype was seen a handful of times. The chain couples TRBV6-1 to TRBJ2-3; 8 positions match TRBD2. Germline CDR1 MNHNS, CDR2 SASEGT. The length of the CDR3 is 15 residues. Trimming removed 7 bases from V and 3 bases from J; junction bases left unmatched: 9. CDR3 protein: CASKSGGQRTDTQYF. CDR3 in DNA: TGTGCCAGCAAATCGGGGGGGCAAAGGACAGATACGCAGTATTTT.

This clonotype was counted only a few times. The chain carries TRBV2 and TRBJ2-5, with 10 bases that match TRBD2. J was trimmed by 2 bases and V by 8 bases; bases with no gene match: 5. In germline, CDR1 is SNHLY, CDR2 FYNNEI. The CDR3 covers 14 residues. CDR3 amino acids: CASQTSGPQETQYF. In DNA form, the CDR3 reads TGTGCCAGCCAGACTAGCGGGCCACAAGAGACCCAGTACTTC.

This rearrangement joins TRBV6-2 or TRBV6-3 to TRBJ2-2, with a weak D call TRBD2 (6 bases). V was pared by 5 bases and J by 7 bases, with 11 bases between. Germline loops: CDR1 MNHEY, CDR2 SVGEGT. The CDR3 is 13 residues long. The CDR3 is CASSGTSGGELFF. In DNA form, the CDR3 reads TGTGCCAGCAGTGGGACTTCGGGCGGGGAGCTGTTTTTT.

This clonotype was seen only a few times. The V and J genes are TRBV9 and TRBJ2-7; tentative D call: TRBD2 (5 bases). This CDR3 contains 15 residues. In germline, CDR1 is SGDLS, CDR2 YYNGEE. Trimming removed 1 base from V and 1 base from J, with 12 bases in between. This CDR3 reads CASSVNRGLSYEQYF. The CDR3 DNA reads as TGTGCCAGCAGCGTAAACCGGGGTCTATCCTACGAGCAGTACTTC.

This clonotype came up many times. This chain uses TRBV6-2 or TRBV6-3 with TRBJ2-6, with D tentatively TRBD1 (6 bases). CDR1 MNHEY and CDR2 SVGEGT come from the germline V gene. V was clipped by 6 bases and J by 0 bases, with 18 bases between them. The CDR3 length is 18 residues. This chain's CDR3 is CASSRQVPDFSGANVLTF. CDR3 DNA sequence: TGTGCCAGCAGCCGACAGGTCCCAGATTTCTCTGGGGCCAACGTCCTGACTTTC.

This clonotype was detected ten times or more. The J gene is TRBJ2-3, the V gene TRBV5-6, with D possibly matching TRBD1 (5 bases). The CDR3 sequence is 14 residues long. The germline V gene encodes CDR1 SGHDT and CDR2 YYEEEE. V was trimmed by 2 bases and J by 4 bases, leaving 11 bases between them. The chain's CDR3 is CASSFYLRADTQYF. The CDR3 nucleotides read TGTGCCAGCAGCTTTTACCTCAGGGCAGATACGCAGTATTTT. Using reference TRBV5-6 and TRBJ2-3 for the parts outside the CDR3, the full variable domain is DAGVTQSPTHLIKTRGQQVTLRCSPKSGHDTVSWYQQALGQGPQFIFQYYEEEERQRGNFPDRFSGHQFPNYSSELNVNALLLGDSALYLCASSFYLRADTQYFGPGTRLTVL.